Below are 30 T cell receptor beta chains sequenced from a single sample in a study of T cells in Graves' hyperthyroidism and ophthalmopathy. Authors of the study amplified TCR beta CDR3 regions from RNA transcripts. When the TCR CDR3 underwent first-round RT-PCR, the HTBI primer set was used. TCRdb used MiXCR to reprocess the multiplex PCR reads, holding one entry per CDR3 protein. The data contain a few hundred thousand distinct CDR3 sequences, around 20% of them singletons. The sample taken for sequencing was blood. The receptor source for this set is a man aged 50-60 years with Graves' ophthalmopathy.

This clonotype was detected ten times or more. The chain couples TRBV5-1 to TRBJ1-1, with unresolved D. In germline, CDR1 is SGHRS, CDR2 YFSETQ. V gave up 7 bases and J gave up 4 bases, with 11 bases separating them. The CDR3 extends over 12 amino acids. The DNA of the CDR3 is TGCGCCAGCGCCCGTGAGGGCACTGAAGCTTTCTTT. Protein sequence: CASAREGTEAFF.

This clonotype was observed a handful of times. V and J are TRBV3-1 and TRBJ2-7; no clear D gene. This CDR3 is 14 amino acids long. Germline lookup yields CDR1 LGHDT and CDR2 YNNKEL (reference sequence). Between the trimmed V and J ends, which lost 0 bases and 0 bases, there was a span of 6 bases. CDR3 coding DNA: TGTGCCAGCAGCCAAGATCACACCTCCTACGAGCAGTACTTC. Translation gives CASSQDHTSYEQYF.

The table lists this clonotype with a few counts. The J gene is TRBJ2-7, the V gene TRBV2, with 7 bases aligning to TRBD2. Per germline, CDR1 SNHLY and CDR2 FYNNEI. The V gene end was trimmed by 8 bases and the J gene end by 4 bases; junction bases not matched to a gene: 8. The CDR3 loop spans 13 amino acids. CDR3: CASGLTSAYEQYF. The CDR3 DNA reads TGTGCCAGCGGATTAACTAGCGCGTACGAGCAGTACTTC.

This clonotype was counted many times. This chain links TRBV12-3 or TRBV12-4 with TRBJ1-2, with 10 nucleotides matching TRBD1. The J segment lost 4 bases and the V segment lost 3 bases, leaving 8 bases of the junction unmatched. This CDR3 has 16 residues. CDR3 nucleotide sequence: TGTGCCAGCAGTTTCAGGACAGGGGGTGGTAGCTATGGCTACACCTTC. Encoded protein: CASSFRTGGGSYGYTF.

Ten or more counts support this clonotype. The chain is built from TRBV7-2 and TRBJ2-7; D is tentatively TRBD1 or TRBD2 (5 bases each). The CDR3 covers 13 residues. Germline V gene sequence: CDR1 SGHTA, CDR2 FQGNSA. Trimming pared 4 bases from V and 4 bases from J, leaving 11 bases between. CDR3 in amino acids: CASSYGTGYEQYF. The CDR3 nucleotides are TGTGCCAGCAGCTACGGGACGGGTTACGAGCAGTACTTC.

This clonotype has more than one count but fewer than ten. The chain recombines TRBV28 with TRBJ2-5; D tentatively reads TRBD1 or TRBD2 (5 bases each). CDR3 length equals 17 residues. CDR1 MDHEN and CDR2 SYDVKM come from the germline V gene. Trimming cost V 5 bases and J 5 bases, with 24 bases left between them. Here the CDR3 reads CASSPQQLGRQWETQYF. CDR3 sequence (DNA): TGTGCCAGCAGTCCGCAACAGCTGGGACGCCAGTGGGAGACCCAGTACTTC.

This clonotype was detected ten times or more. The chain is built from TRBV27 and TRBJ2-5; tentatively, D is TRBD1 or TRBD2 (5 bases each). The CDR3 is 16 residues long. CDR1 MNHEY and CDR2 SMNVEV come from the germline V gene (reference sequence). Trimming took off 5 bases at V and 2 bases at J, with 18 bases between the two ends. The DNA of the CDR3 is TGTGCCAGCAGTCCCCGTTCCGGGACGGGACAAGAGACCCAGTACTTC. This codes for CASSPRSGTGQETQYF.

The chain couples TRBV15 to TRBJ2-5; D is tentatively TRBD1 or TRBD2 (5 bases each). Germline-derived CDR1 and CDR2 are LNHNV and YYDKDF (reference sequence). V was cut by 0 bases and J by 4 bases, with 12 bases left in between. The CDR3 extends over 15 amino acids. The CDR3 protein is CATSRDGGHLETQYF. CDR3 nucleotides: TGTGCCACCAGCAGAGATGGGGGTCATTTAGAGACCCAGTACTTC.

This clonotype was detected many times. CDR3 coding DNA: TGTGCCAGCAGCTTAGCAGGGGTCCAAGTCACTGAAGCTTTCTTT. Protein: CASSLAGVQVTEAFF. This chain joins TRBV11-1 and TRBJ1-1, with a weak D call TRBD1 (5 bases). Germline lookup yields CDR1 SGHAT and CDR2 FQDESV (reference sequence). This CDR3 spans 15 amino acids. V was pared by 0 bases and J by 4 bases, with 12 bases between.

This clonotype has more than one count but fewer than ten. This rearrangement joins TRBV5-8 to TRBJ2-5, with TRBD2 matching over 14 bases. V trimming: 9 bases; J trimming: 4 bases; junction bases outside the gene matches: 11. Germline V gives CDR1 SGHTS, CDR2 YDEGEE. The CDR3 length is 16 residues. This CDR3 is CAIPGTSGRGGETQYF. The CDR3 DNA reads TGTGCCATCCCCGGGACTAGCGGGAGAGGAGGAGAGACCCAGTACTTC.

Many counts were recorded for this clonotype. J is TRBJ2-2 and V is TRBV2; the D is unclear. The germline gives CDR1 SNHLY, CDR2 FYNNEI. The CDR3 covers 14 residues. The ends were cut back, 6 bases at V and 3 bases at J, with 11 bases in the middle. CDR3 region: CASSLGSHTGELFF. The CDR3 DNA reads TGTGCCAGCAGCCTCGGGTCCCACACCGGGGAGCTGTTTTTT.

The chain is built from TRBV19 and TRBJ1-5; TRBD1 is a possible D gene (6 bases). The ends were cut back, 6 bases at V and 0 bases at J, with 15 bases in the middle. The CDR3 totals 16 residues. CDR1 LNHDA and CDR2 SQIVND come from the germline V gene (reference sequence). The CDR3 DNA follows: TGTGCCAGTAGCACCCTAAGCAGGGGTAGCAATCAGCCCCAGCATTTT. Protein: CASSTLSRGSNQPQHF.

The chain carries TRBV2 and TRBJ1-2; tentatively, D is TRBD1 (5 bases). Germline V gene sequence: CDR1 SNHLY, CDR2 FYNNEI. V was pared by 6 bases and J by 8 bases, with 13 bases between. This CDR3 has 12 residues. CDR3: CASSGREGGYTF. CDR3 DNA: TGTGCCAGCAGCGGCAGGGAGGGGGGCTACACCTTC.

This rearrangement joins TRBV14 to TRBJ2-7; D unresolved. Germline V lookup: CDR1 SGHDN, CDR2 FVKESK. With 8 bases removed from V and 5 bases from J, the gap between germline ends came to 13 bases. CDR3 length: 12 residues. For the CDR3, the DNA is TGTGCCAGCCGGGTCCCGGCCAACGAGCAGTACTTC. Translation: CASRVPANEQYF.

At least ten counts were recorded for this clonotype. The rearrangement joins TRBV20-1 to TRBJ2-3; TRBD2 is a possible D gene (5 bases). Germline loops: CDR1 DFQATT, CDR2 SNEGSKA (reference sequence). The CDR3 covers 11 residues. V was clipped by 6 bases and J by 8 bases, with 12 bases between them. CDR3 residues: CSARTSATQYF. For the CDR3, the DNA is TGCAGTGCCCGTACTAGTGCTACGCAGTATTTT.

There are many counts of this clonotype. The chain couples TRBV30 to TRBJ2-2; no definite D call. The germline CDR1 and CDR2 sequences are GTSNPN and SVGIG (reference sequence). The V gene lost 2 bases and the J gene lost 6 bases, with 10 bases spanning the gap. The CDR3 covers 13 residues. The CDR3 loop is CAWSYQRSGELFF. CDR3 bases: TGTGCCTGGAGTTACCAAAGGTCCGGGGAGCTGTTTTTT. Drawing the rest from reference TRBV30 and TRBJ2-2, the complete variable domain is SQTIHQWPATLVQPVGSPLSLECTVEGTSNPNLYWYRQAAGRGLQLLFYSVGIGQISSEVPQNLSASRPQDRQFILSSKKLLLSDSGFYLCAWSYQRSGELFFGEGSRLTVL.

This clonotype was seen repeatedly, ten times or more. A junction boundary mismatches the germline segment, possibly from a read error. The rearrangement joins TRBV2 to TRBJ1-1; D is possibly TRBD1 (5 bases). Per the germline V gene, CDR1 is SNHLY and CDR2 is FYNNEI. The CDR3 extends over 14 amino acids. CDR3 residues: CASSEQGLNPEAFF. The CDR3 region has the DNA TGTGCCAGCAGTGAGCAGGGACTGAACCCTGAAGCTTTCTTT.

CDR3 amino acids: CASSPPSGEKNIQYF. The CDR3 coding sequence is TGTGCCAGCAGCCCTCCTAGCGGGGAAAAAAACATTCAGTACTTC. This chain links TRBV9 with TRBJ2-4; TRBD2 aligns across 9 bases. Germline V lookup: CDR1 SGDLS, CDR2 YYNGEE. The CDR3 runs to 15 residues. The junction had 6 bases not matched to a gene; V was cut back by 4 bases and J by 4 bases.

This clonotype appeared a few times. Here the CDR3 reads CASSAQGTVGGYTF. The CDR3, as DNA: TGTGCCAGCAGCGCACAAGGGACAGTTGGGGGCTACACCTTC. V usage is TRBV7-6 and J usage is TRBJ1-2, with 7 nucleotides matching TRBD1. Germline V lookup: CDR1 SGHVS, CDR2 FNYEAQ. V lost 5 bases and J lost 8; bases outside the gene matches: 11. The length of the CDR3 is 14 residues.

V is TRBV6-1 and J is TRBJ2-6, with D perhaps TRBD1 or TRBD2 (5 bases each). Germline V CDR1 and CDR2: MNHNS, SASEGT. Trimming took 8 bases from V and 0 from J, leaving 20 bases between them. The CDR3 is 18 residues long. Here the CDR3 reads CASSPLRGQLSGANVLTF. Written as DNA, the CDR3 is TGTGCCAGCTCACCACTGAGGGGCCAACTCTCTGGGGCCAACGTCCTGACTTTC.

This clonotype has a count of ten or more. The V call is TRBV28, the J call TRBJ2-5, with TRBD2 matching 9 bases. CDR1 is MDHEN and CDR2 is SYDVKM in the germline V gene. V lost 3 bases, J lost 10 bases, and 9 bases stayed unmatched. This CDR3 has 14 amino acids. The DNA of the CDR3 is TGTGCCAGCAGTTTCGGTAGCGGGAGTGCTCGCCAGTACTTC. This codes for CASSFGSGSARQYF.

This clonotype was picked up a small number of times. J is TRBJ1-2 and V is TRBV11-2; D is unclear. CDR1 and CDR2 (germline): SGHAT, FQNNGV. The ends were cut back, 0 bases at V and 2 bases at J, with 16 bases in the middle. This CDR3 region has 17 residues. As DNA, the CDR3 is TGTGCCAGCAGCTTAGATGTTCGCGGGCCGATCAACTATGGCTACACCTTC. It encodes CASSLDVRGPINYGYTF.

The chain is built from TRBV28 and TRBJ1-3; D is undetermined. The V end lost 1 base, the J end lost 0 bases, and 10 bases lay between the germline ends. Germline values: CDR1 MDHEN, CDR2 SYDVKM. The CDR3 runs to 16 residues. CDR3 sequence: CASSLYPSSSGNTIYF. In DNA form, the CDR3 reads TGTGCCAGCAGTTTATACCCCTCGAGCTCTGGAAACACCATATATTTT.

This clonotype was picked up a small number of times. The chain is built from TRBV7-3 and TRBJ1-2, with D possibly TRBD1 on 6 matching bases. CDR3 length equals 17 residues. The germline V and J ends were trimmed by 2 bases and 0 bases, with 16 bases remaining between them. Germline CDR1 is SGHTA and CDR2 is FQGTGA. CDR3: CASSLFSPGQTNYGYTF. CDR3 sequence (DNA): TGTGCCAGCAGCTTATTTTCCCCCGGACAGACTAACTATGGCTACACCTTC.

There are many counts of this clonotype. The chain has TRBV7-3 and TRBJ2-3, with 14 bases matching TRBD2. Germline-derived CDR1 and CDR2 are SGHTA and FQGTGA. The CDR3 length is 16 residues. The J segment lost 5 bases and the V segment lost 3 bases, leaving 4 bases of the junction unmatched. For the CDR3, the DNA is TGTGCCAGCAGCTTGGGACTAGCGGGAGTAGGAGATACGCAGTATTTT. Translating it yields CASSLGLAGVGDTQYF.

CDR3 coding DNA: TGTGCCAGCAGTTACGTCGGGCTGTCATACGAGCAGTACTTC. Translated: CASSYVGLSYEQYF. V is TRBV6-6 and J is TRBJ2-7; D gene uncertain. Germline V gene data show CDR1 as MNHNY and CDR2 as SVGAGI (reference sequence). Trimming left V 2 bases short and J 4 bases short, with 12 bases between. This CDR3 comprises 14 residues.

The sample holds a few counts of this clonotype. The chain carries TRBV27 and TRBJ2-2, with unresolved D. Germline CDR1 and CDR2: MNHEY and SMNVEV (reference sequence). The CDR3 contains 12 residues. V was trimmed by 5 bases and J by 7 bases, leaving 8 bases between them. The CDR3 DNA sequence: TGTGCCAGCAGTCGTGCGTTCGGGGAGCTGTTTTTT. It translates to CASSRAFGELFF.

J is TRBJ2-1 and V is TRBV27; TRBD2 is a possible D gene (6 bases). In germline, CDR1 is MNHEY, CDR2 SMNVEV (reference sequence). The CDR3 consists of 14 residues. V was trimmed by 7 bases and J by 6 bases, leaving 16 bases between them. The DNA for the CDR3 is TGTGCCAGCAACCTCGCGGGGAGCGGCAATGAGCAGTTCTTC. Its protein product is CASNLAGSGNEQFF.

This clonotype was detected ten times or more. The chain couples TRBV11-1 to TRBJ2-5, with unresolved D. CDR1 and CDR2 (germline): SGHAT, FQDESV (reference sequence). The CDR3 sequence is 13 residues long. V lost 2 bases, J lost 3 bases, and 7 bases lay in between. In nucleotides, the CDR3 is TGTGCCAGCAGCTTAAAGGAAAAAGAGACCCAGTACTTC. This gives the protein CASSLKEKETQYF.

This chain uses TRBV28 with TRBJ1-5, with no clear D. The CDR3 is 15 amino acids. CDR1 is MDHEN, CDR2 SYDVKM, per germline. The V end was cut by 2 bases, the J end by 0 bases, with 8 bases between. CDR3 region: CASSLPGDSNQPQHF. CDR3 nucleotides: TGTGCCAGCAGTTTACCCGGAGATAGCAATCAGCCCCAGCATTTT.